The text below deals with one T cell receptor beta chain. This specimen comes from a study of shared T cell receptors in the human thymus. TCRdb's copy holds only in-frame clones and misses some; the assay was immunoSEQ multiplex PCR. The sample contains roughly 710,000 clones, 80% to 90% of which appear only once. The V and J ends lost 5 bases and 0 bases respectively, with 14 bases between them. The CDR3 loop spans 15 amino acids. Germline V lookup: CDR1 SGHNT, CDR2 YENEEA. The data were also submitted as part of a second study, on human thymus T cells. From that report: Thymic samples were excised during corrective heart operations. V and J genes seemed to be used with bias in thymic and blood repertoires. Related research described strongly overlapping thymic repertoires in unrelated people.

The source of this sequence is a girl under three years old with a congenital heart defect. The chain links TRBV11-3 to TRBJ2-7, with a tentative D call TRBD1 (5 bases). Sequenced input: thymocytes. CDR3: CASSPNRQSSYEQYF. Written as DNA, the CDR3 is TGTGCCAGCAGCCCCAACCGACAGAGCTCCTACGAGCAGTACTTC. The variable domain in full, with the rest retrieved from reference TRBV11-3 and TRBJ2-7, is EAGVVQSPRYKIIEKKQPVAFWCNPISGHNTLYWYLQNLGQGPELLIRYENEEAVDDSQLPKDRFSAERLKGVDSTLKIQPAELGDSAVYLCASSPNRQSSYEQYFGPGTRLTVT.